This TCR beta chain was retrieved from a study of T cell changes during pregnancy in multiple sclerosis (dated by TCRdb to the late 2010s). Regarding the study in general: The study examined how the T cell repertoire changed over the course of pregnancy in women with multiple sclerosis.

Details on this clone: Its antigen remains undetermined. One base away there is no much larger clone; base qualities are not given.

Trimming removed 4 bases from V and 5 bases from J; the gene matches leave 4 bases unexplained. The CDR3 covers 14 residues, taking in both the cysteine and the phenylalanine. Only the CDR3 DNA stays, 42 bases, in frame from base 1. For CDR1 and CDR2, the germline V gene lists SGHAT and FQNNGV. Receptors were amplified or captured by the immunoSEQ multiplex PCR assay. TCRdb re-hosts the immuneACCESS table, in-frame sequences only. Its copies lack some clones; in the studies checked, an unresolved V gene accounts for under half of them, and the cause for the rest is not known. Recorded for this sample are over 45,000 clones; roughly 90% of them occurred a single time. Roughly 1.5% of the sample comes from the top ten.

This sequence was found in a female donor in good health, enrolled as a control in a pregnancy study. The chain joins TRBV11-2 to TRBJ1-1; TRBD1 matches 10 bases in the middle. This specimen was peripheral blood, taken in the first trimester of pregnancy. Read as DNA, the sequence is TGTGCCAGCAGCTCCGGGACAGGGGTTACTGAAGCTTTCTTT. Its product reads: CASSSGTGVTEAFF.